This T cell receptor (beta chain) is from a study of cytomegalovirus exposure and HLA in healthy donors. Study as a whole: Sequencing of some 200 million T cells in an earlier analysis found under 120 million unique TCR beta sequences.

To note about this clone: What it binds is unknown.

The PCR contained 60 Vbeta and 13 Jbeta primers. Assay used: immunoSEQ multiplex PCR; TCRdb lists only in-frame clones, some missing. The data contain 55,000 to 65,000 clones, roughly 80% of them singletons. The study's findings and limits: Among the most significant clusters, several appeared linked to common viral pathogens in a later analysis. Among TCR beta chains, those listed as cytomegalovirus-associated numbered under 200.

Germline CDR1 is MGHRA and CDR2 is YSYEKL. The V gene lost 4 bases and the J gene lost 5 bases, with 14 bases spanning the gap. The CDR3 is 14 amino acids. This receptor was identified in a woman aged 40 to 50 in good health and CMV-seropositive. The V gene is TRBV4-1, the J gene TRBJ1-2; D ambiguous. The sample was PBMCs. CDR3 DNA: TGCGCCAGCAGCCCCACCGAGTTCGCGTATGGCTACACCTTC. The encoded protein is CASSPTEFAYGYTF.